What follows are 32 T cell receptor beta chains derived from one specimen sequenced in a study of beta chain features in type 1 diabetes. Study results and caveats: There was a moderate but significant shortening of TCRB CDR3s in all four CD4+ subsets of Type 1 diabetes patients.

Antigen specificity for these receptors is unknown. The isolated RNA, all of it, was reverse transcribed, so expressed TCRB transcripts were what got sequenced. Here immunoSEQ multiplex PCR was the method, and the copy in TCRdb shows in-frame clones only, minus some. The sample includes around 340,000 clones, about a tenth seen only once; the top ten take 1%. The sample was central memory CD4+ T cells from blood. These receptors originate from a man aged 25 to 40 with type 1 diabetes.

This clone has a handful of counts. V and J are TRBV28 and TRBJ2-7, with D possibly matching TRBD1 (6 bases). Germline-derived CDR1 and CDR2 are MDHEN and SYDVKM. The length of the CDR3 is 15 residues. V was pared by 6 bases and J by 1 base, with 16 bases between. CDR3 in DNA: TGTGCCAGCAGGGGGGCTAGCAGAGTTTCCTACGAGCAGTACTTC. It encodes CASRGASRVSYEQYF.

CDR3 sequence: CASSVGTAYGYTF. CDR3 DNA sequence: TGTGCCAGCAGTGTCGGAACAGCCTATGGCTACACCTTC. V gene TRBV28 combines with J gene TRBJ1-2, with D unresolved. This CDR3 is built from 13 residues. The V end lost 5 bases, the J end lost 4 bases, and 11 bases lay between the germline ends. Germline V gene sequence: CDR1 MDHEN, CDR2 SYDVKM.

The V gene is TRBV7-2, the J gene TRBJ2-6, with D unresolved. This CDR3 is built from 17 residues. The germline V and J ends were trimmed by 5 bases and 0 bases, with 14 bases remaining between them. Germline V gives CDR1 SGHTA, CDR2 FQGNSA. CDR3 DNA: TGTGCCAGCAGCCCCCCTACGGCGGTCTCTGGGGCCAACGTCCTGACTTTC. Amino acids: CASSPPTAVSGANVLTF.

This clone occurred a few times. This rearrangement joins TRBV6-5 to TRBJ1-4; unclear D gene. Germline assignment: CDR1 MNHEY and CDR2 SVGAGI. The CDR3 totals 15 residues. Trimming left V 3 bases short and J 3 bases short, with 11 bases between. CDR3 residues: CASSYQDSPNEKLFF. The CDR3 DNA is TGTGCCAGCAGTTATCAGGATTCACCTAATGAAAAACTGTTTTTT.

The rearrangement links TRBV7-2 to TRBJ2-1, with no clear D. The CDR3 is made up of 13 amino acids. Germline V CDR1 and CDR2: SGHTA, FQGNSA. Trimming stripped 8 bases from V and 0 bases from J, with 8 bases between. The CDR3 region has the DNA TGTGCCAGCTTGCCTCTCTCCTACAATGAGCAGTTCTTC. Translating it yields CASLPLSYNEQFF.

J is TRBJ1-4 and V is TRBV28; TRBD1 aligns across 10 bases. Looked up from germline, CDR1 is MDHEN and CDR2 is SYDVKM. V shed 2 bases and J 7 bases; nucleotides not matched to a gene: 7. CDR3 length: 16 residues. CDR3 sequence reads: CASSLRSGDRGEKLFF. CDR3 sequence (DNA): TGTGCCAGCAGTTTAAGGTCGGGGGACAGGGGTGAAAAACTGTTTTTT.

The CDR3 loop is CASSSQGNSPLHF. DNA for the CDR3: TGTGCCAGCAGTAGTCAGGGGAATTCACCCCTCCACTTT. J is TRBJ1-6 and V is TRBV25-1; weak D call: TRBD1 (6 bases). V lost 5 bases and J 7 bases, leaving 9 bases between the germline ends. CDR1 is MGHDK, CDR2 SYGVNS, per germline. The CDR3 has 13 residues.

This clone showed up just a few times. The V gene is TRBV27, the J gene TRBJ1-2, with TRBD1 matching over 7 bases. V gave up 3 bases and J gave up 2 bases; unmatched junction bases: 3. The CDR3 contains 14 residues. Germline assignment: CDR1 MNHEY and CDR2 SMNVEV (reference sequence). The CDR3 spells CASSFRDRNYGYTF. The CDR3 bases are TGTGCCAGCAGTTTTAGGGACAGAAACTATGGCTACACCTTC.

DNA of the CDR3: TGTGCCAGTAGTATAGTCGGGGGGCAGCCGAACACTGAAGCTTTCTTT. As protein: CASSIVGGQPNTEAFF. The rearrangement links TRBV19 to TRBJ1-1; possibly TRBD1 for D (6 bases). CDR3 length: 16 residues. V lost 1 base and J lost 1, with 13 bases in between. Germline lookup yields CDR1 LNHDA and CDR2 SQIVND (reference sequence). Full variable domain (missing parts from reference TRBV19 and TRBJ1-1): DGGITQSPKYLFRKEGQNVTLSCEQNLNHDAMYWYRQDPGQGLRLIYYSQIVNDFQKGDIAEGYSVSREKKESFPLTVTSAQKNPTAFYLCASSIVGGQPNTEAFFGQGTRLTVV.

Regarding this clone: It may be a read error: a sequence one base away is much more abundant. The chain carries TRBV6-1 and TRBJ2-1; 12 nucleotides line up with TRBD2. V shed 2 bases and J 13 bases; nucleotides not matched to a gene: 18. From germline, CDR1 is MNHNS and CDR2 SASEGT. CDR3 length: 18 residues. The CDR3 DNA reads TGTGCCAGCAGTGAACATCGCGCTAGCGGGGGGGGTCTCGAAATCCAGTTCTTC. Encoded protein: CASSEHRASGGGLEIQFF.

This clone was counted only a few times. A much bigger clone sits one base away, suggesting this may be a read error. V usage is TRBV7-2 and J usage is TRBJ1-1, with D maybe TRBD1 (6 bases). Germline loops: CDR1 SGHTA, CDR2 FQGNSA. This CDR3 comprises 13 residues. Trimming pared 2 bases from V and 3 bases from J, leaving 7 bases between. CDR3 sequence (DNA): TGTGCCAGCAGCTTACAGGGGTACACTGAAGCTTTCTTT. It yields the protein CASSLQGYTEAFF.

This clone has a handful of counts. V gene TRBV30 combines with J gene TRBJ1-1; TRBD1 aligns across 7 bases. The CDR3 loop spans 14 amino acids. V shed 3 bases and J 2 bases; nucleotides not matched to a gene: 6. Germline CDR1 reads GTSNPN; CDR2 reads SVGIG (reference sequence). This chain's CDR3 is CAWRAGTVNTEAFF. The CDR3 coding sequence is TGTGCCTGGAGGGCCGGGACAGTAAACACTGAAGCTTTCTTT.

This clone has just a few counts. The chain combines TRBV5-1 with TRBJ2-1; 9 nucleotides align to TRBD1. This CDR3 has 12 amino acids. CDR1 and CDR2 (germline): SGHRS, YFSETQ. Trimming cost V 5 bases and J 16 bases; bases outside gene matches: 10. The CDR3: CASRPTGGLIFF. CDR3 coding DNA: TGCGCCAGCAGACCGACAGGGGGACTGATTTTCTTC.

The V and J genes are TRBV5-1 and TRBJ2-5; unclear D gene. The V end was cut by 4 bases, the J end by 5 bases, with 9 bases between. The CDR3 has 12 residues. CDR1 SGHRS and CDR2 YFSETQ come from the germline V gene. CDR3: CASSPQHETQYF. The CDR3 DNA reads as TGCGCCAGCAGCCCACAACACGAGACCCAGTACTTC.

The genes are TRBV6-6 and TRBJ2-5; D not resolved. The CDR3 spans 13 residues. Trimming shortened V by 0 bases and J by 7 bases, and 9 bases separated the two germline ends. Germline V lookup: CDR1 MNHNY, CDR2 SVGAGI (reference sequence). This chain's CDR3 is CASSYSGAGTQYF. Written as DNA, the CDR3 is TGTGCCAGCAGTTACTCCGGCGCTGGGACCCAGTACTTC.

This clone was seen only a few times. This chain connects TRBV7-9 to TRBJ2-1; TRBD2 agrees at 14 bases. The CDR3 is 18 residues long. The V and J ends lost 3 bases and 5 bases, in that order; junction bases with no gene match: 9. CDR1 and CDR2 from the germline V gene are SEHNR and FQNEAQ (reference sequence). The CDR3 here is CASSLSHGTSGGNNEQFF. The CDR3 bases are TGTGCCAGCAGCTTGTCCCACGGGACTAGCGGGGGAAACAATGAGCAGTTCTTC.

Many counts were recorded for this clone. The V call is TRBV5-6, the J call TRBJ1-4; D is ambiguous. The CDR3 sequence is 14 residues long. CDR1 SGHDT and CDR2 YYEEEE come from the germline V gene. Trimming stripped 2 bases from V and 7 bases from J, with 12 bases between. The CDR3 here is CASSFSTSSEKLFF. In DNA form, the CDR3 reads TGTGCCAGCAGCTTCTCCACATCAAGTGAAAAACTGTTTTTT.

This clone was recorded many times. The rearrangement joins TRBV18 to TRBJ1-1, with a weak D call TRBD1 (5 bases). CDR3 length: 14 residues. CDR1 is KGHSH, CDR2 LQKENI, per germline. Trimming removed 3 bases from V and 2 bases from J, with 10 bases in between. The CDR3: CASSPVQGNTEAFF. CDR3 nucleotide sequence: TGTGCCAGCTCACCTGTCCAGGGAAACACTGAAGCTTTCTTT.

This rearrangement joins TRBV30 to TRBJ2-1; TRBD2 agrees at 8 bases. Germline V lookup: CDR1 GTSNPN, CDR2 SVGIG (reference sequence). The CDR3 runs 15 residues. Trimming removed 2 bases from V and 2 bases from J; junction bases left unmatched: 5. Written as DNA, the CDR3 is TGTGCCTGGAGTAGGGCGGGGGGCACCTACAATGAGCAGTTCTTC. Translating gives CAWSRAGGTYNEQFF. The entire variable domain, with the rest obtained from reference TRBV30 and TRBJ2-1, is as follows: SQTIHQWPATLVQPVGSPLSLECTVEGTSNPNLYWYRQAAGRGLQLLFYSVGIGQISSEVPQNLSASRPQDRQFILSSKKLLLSDSGFYLCAWSRAGGTYNEQFFGPGTRLTVL.

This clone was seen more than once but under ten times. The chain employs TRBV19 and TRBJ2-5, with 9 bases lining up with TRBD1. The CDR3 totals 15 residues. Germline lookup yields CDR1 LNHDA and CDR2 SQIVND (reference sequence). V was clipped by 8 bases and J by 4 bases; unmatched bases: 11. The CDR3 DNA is TGTGCCAGTGCGAACACCGGGACAGGGCGAGAGACCCAGTACTTC. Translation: CASANTGTGRETQYF. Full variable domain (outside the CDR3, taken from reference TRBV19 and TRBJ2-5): DGGITQSPKYLFRKEGQNVTLSCEQNLNHDAMYWYRQDPGQGLRLIYYSQIVNDFQKGDIAEGYSVSREKKESFPLTVTSAQKNPTAFYLCASANTGTGRETQYFGPGTRLLVL.

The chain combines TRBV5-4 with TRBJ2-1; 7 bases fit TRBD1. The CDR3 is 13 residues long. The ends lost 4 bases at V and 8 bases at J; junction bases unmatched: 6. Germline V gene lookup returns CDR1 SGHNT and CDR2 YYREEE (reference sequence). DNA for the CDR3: TGTGCCAGCAGCACCGACAGGGTTCATGAGCAGTTCTTC. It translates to CASSTDRVHEQFF. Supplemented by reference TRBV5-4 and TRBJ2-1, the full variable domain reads ETGVTQSPTHLIKTRGQQVTLRCSSQSGHNTVSWYQQALGQGPQFIFQYYREEENGRGNFPPRFSGLQFPNYSSELNVNALELDDSALYLCASSTDRVHEQFFGPGTRLTVL.

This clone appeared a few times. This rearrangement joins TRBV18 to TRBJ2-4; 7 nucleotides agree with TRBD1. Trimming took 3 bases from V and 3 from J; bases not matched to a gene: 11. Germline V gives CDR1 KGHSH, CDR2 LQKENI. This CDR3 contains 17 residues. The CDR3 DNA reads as TGTGCCAGCTCACCGAGGCAGGGGGACAAGGGCAAAAACATTCAGTACTTC. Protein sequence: CASSPRQGDKGKNIQYF.

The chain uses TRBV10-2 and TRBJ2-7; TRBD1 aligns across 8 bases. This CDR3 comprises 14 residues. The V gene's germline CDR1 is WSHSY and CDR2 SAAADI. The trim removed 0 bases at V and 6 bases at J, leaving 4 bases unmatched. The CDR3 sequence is CASSESGQAGEQYF. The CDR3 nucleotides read TGCGCCAGCAGTGAGTCGGGACAGGCTGGCGAGCAGTACTTC.

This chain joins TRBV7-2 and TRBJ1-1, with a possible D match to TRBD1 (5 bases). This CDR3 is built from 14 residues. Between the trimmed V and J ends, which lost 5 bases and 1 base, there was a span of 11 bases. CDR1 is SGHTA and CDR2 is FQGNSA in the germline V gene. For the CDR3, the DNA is TGTGCCAGCAGCCGACAGAGATCGAACACTGAAGCTTTCTTT. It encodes CASSRQRSNTEAFF.

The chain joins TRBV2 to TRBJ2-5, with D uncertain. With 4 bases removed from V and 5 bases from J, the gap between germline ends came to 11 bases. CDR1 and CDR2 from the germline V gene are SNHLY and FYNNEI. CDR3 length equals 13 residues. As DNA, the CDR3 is TGTGCCAGCAGTGCATTACGGGTGGAGACCCAGTACTTC. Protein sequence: CASSALRVETQYF.

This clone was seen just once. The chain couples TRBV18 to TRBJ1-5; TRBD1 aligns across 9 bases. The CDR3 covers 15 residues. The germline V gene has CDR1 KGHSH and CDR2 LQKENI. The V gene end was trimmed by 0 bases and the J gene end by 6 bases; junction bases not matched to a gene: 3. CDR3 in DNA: TGTGCCAGCTCACCACCGAACAGGGGGCCTCAGCCCCAGCATTTT. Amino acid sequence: CASSPPNRGPQPQHF.

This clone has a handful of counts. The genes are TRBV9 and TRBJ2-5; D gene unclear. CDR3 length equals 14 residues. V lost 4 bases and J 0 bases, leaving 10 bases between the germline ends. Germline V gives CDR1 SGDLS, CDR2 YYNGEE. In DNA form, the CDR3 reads TGTGCCAGCAGCCTCAGCGCGTACCAAGAGACCCAGTACTTC. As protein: CASSLSAYQETQYF.

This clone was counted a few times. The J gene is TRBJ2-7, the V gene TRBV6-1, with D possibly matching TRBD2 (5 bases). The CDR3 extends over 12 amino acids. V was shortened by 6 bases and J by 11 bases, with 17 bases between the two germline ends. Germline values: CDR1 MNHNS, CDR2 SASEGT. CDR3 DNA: TGTGCCAGCAGCCTTCTTCACGGGGTGGAGTACTTC. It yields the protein CASSLLHGVEYF.

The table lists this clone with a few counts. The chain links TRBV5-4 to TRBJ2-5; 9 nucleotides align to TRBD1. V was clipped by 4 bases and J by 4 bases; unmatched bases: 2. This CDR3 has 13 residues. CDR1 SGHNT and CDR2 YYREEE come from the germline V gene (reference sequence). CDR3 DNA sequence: TGTGCCAGCAGCCAGGGACAGGGAGAGACCCAGTACTTC. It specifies CASSQGQGETQYF.

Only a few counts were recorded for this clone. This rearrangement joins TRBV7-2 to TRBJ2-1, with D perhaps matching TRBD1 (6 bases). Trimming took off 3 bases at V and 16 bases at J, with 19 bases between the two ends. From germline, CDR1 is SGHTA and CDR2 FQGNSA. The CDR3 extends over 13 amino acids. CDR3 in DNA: TGTGCCAGCAGCTTCGGGACATCCACGGAGGAATTCTTC. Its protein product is CASSFGTSTEEFF.

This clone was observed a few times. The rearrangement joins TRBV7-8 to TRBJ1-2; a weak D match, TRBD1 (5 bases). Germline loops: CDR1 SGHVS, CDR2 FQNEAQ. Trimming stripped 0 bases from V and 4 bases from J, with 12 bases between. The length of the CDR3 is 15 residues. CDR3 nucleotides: TGTGCCAGCAGCTTAGCATTCCAGGGAAGCTATGGCTACACCTTC. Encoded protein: CASSLAFQGSYGYTF.

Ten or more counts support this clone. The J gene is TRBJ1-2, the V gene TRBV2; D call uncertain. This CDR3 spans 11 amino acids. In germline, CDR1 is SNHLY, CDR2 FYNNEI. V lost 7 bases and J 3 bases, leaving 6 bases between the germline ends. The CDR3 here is CASTEDYGYTF. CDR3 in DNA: TGTGCCAGCACCGAGGACTATGGCTACACCTTC.